This T cell receptor beta chain stems from a study of beta chain features in type 1 diabetes. General study points: Moderate yet significant TCRB CDR3 shortening was seen in Type 1 diabetes patients in all four CD4+ subsets.

Expressed TCRB transcripts were sequenced because the isolated RNA had all been reverse transcribed beforehand. Data came from immunoSEQ multiplex PCR; TCRdb stores just in-frame clones and leaves some out. The table lists about 160,000 clones, approximately 8.1% of them singletons. One heparinised blood draw averaging around 110 mL was given by each donor. This clone was detected a few times. Its antigen is as yet unknown. Material for sequencing was central memory CD4+ T cells from blood. The TCR comes from a middle-aged woman with type 1 diabetes.

The DNA for the CDR3 is TGTGCCAGCGGACAGGGGGTGGACCAGCCCCAGCATTTT. Protein product: CASGQGVDQPQHF. The V and J genes are TRBV9 and TRBJ1-5, with TRBD1 matching over 10 bases. V was pared by 7 bases and J by 7 bases, with 5 bases of the junction left unmatched. The germline V gene has CDR1 SGDLS and CDR2 YYNGEE. The CDR3 has 13 residues.